This T cell receptor (beta chain) was captured in a study of blood T cell repertoires in COVID-19. In the study overall: Samples representing acute and convalescent COVID-19 were sourced from the United States, Italy and Spain. The cDNA or gDNA used as material had been derived from T cells, B-cell-depleted T cells, or PBMCs.

Germline lookup yields CDR1 KGHSH and CDR2 LQKENI. J lost 6 bases, V lost 1 base, and 1 base had no gene match. This CDR3 comprises 14 residues. Membership in each cohort depended on participant-reported clinical history. How the authors handled the data: Using reference gene primer amplification, nucleated cell counts were estimated. Method: immunoSEQ multiplex PCR; TCRdb's copy keeps in-frame clones and lacks some. V and J calls and clone size are as listed in that table; D and trimming were resolved from the DNA. This sample has 150,000 or so clones, with roughly 80% found just once. The sequencing input was PBMCs or T cells enriched from blood (not recorded which). The TCR sequence derives from a woman aged 45-60 years who had recovered from COVID-19. This chain uses TRBV18 with TRBJ1-2; 11 bases agree with TRBD1. The CDR3 DNA reads TGTGCCAGCTCACCACGGGACAGGGGGGATGGCTACACCTTC. Translation: CASSPRDRGDGYTF.